The 10 T cell receptor beta chains listed next were all sequenced from one sample in a study of T cells in Graves' hyperthyroidism and ophthalmopathy (dated by TCRdb to the late 2010s). Receptor libraries were prepared by multiplex PCR. The listed sequencing device is Illumina HiSeq 2000. The TCR beta CDR3 regions were amplified from the RNA transcripts. A first-round RT-PCR of the TCR CDR3 used the HTBI primer set with the Qiagen OneStep RT-PCR kit. TCRdb passed the public sequencing reads through fastp at Q25 and MiXCR, retaining productive beta sequences. Rows with one shared CDR3 protein collapse into an entry with the most common genes and DNA. The table for this sample lists 300,000 to 400,000 distinct CDR3 sequences; approximately 14% of them were counted only once. The ten largest clones add up to 15% to 20% of the sample. Material: blood. The receptors come from a woman in her twenties or thirties with Graves' ophthalmopathy.

This clonotype was observed at least ten times. The chain combines TRBV2 with TRBJ1-6; 8 bases fit TRBD1. This CDR3 has 15 amino acids. The V segment lost 11 bases and the J segment 15 bases; nucleotides outside the gene matches: 21. Germline V gene data show CDR1 as SNHLY and CDR2 as FYNNEI. DNA for the CDR3: TGTGCCCAAAGTCGGGGGACAGGCCCAAATTTGGGCCTCCACTTT. It is translated as CAQSRGTGPNLGLHF.

This clonotype occurred many times. The J gene is TRBJ2-2, the V gene TRBV7-2; 9 bases are shared with TRBD2. Germline CDR1 is SGHTA and CDR2 is FQGNSA. V was pared by 5 bases and J by 4 bases, with 14 bases of the junction left unmatched. This CDR3 is built from 18 residues. As DNA, the CDR3 is TGTGCCAGCAGCCCCATAGGGCGGGGGGGCGTGAGCACCGGGGAGCTGTTTTTT. Its protein product is CASSPIGRGGVSTGELFF.

A few counts support this clonotype. The V gene is TRBV10-2, the J gene TRBJ2-4, with 8 nucleotides matching TRBD2. This CDR3 is 17 amino acids long. Germline CDR1 WSHSY, CDR2 SAAADI. After removal of 8 bases from V and 0 bases from J, the junction contained 12 bases not matched to a gene. Here the CDR3 DNA reads TGCGCCAGCGGTGCGGGGGGCCAATCACTAGCCAAAAACATTCAGTACTTC. Translation: CASGAGGQSLAKNIQYF.

This clonotype was seen many times. V and J are TRBV6-1 and TRBJ1-2, with 11 bases lining up with TRBD1. V gave up 4 bases and J gave up 7 bases; unmatched junction bases: 8. Germline V gives CDR1 MNHNS, CDR2 SASEGT. The CDR3 length is 15 residues. CDR3 protein: CASSARTGGESGYTF. In nucleotides, the CDR3 is TGTGCCAGCAGTGCCCGGACAGGGGGCGAATCTGGCTACACCTTC.

The sample holds a few counts of this clonotype. The genes are TRBV7-9 and TRBJ1-6, with D possibly TRBD1 on 5 matching bases. Deletions cut 6 bases from V and 6 bases from J, with 15 bases between. The germline V gene has CDR1 SEHNR and CDR2 FQNEAQ (reference sequence). The CDR3 extends over 15 amino acids. The CDR3 here is CASRIAGQVNSPLHF. The CDR3 DNA follows: TGTGCCAGCAGAATAGCCGGACAAGTTAATTCACCCCTCCACTTT.

This clonotype showed up many times. The chain employs TRBV5-1 and TRBJ2-3; 10 bases map to TRBD2. CDR3 length equals 16 residues. Germline CDR1 SGHRS, CDR2 YFSETQ. The V gene end was trimmed by 5 bases and the J gene end by 5 bases; junction bases not matched to a gene: 11. The CDR3 region is CASREAGGLSVDTQYF. In nucleotides, the CDR3 is TGCGCCAGCAGGGAAGCGGGGGGGCTGTCGGTAGATACGCAGTATTTT.

This clonotype appeared many times. The V gene is TRBV28, the J gene TRBJ2-2; 7 bases agree with TRBD1. The CDR3 runs 14 residues. Germline CDR1 and CDR2: MDHEN and SYDVKM. The ends lost 9 bases at V and 5 bases at J; junction bases unmatched: 9. CDR3 sequence: CASIGTAETGELFF. The CDR3 bases are TGTGCCAGTATCGGGACAGCCGAAACCGGGGAGCTGTTTTTT.

This clonotype was seen ten or more times. The junction departs from the called germline gene at one end, perhaps through a read error. The chain couples TRBV28 to TRBJ1-2, with D uncertain. The CDR3 has 14 amino acids. Germline V CDR1 and CDR2: MDHEN, SYDVKM. The CDR3 bases are TGTGCCAACAGTAATCCTGACACAATCTATGGCTACACCTTC. Translated, it gives CANSNPDTIYGYTF.

This clonotype was seen a handful of times. The chain uses TRBV29-1 and TRBJ2-5, with TRBD2 matching 12 bases. V was pared by 2 bases and J by 3 bases, with 1 base of the junction left unmatched. This CDR3 has 14 amino acids. Germline V gene lookup returns CDR1 SQVTM and CDR2 ANQGSEA. The CDR3 loop reads CSVERLAGEETQYF. The CDR3 bases are TGCAGCGTTGAAAGACTAGCGGGAGAAGAGACCCAGTACTTC. The entire variable domain, with the rest obtained from reference TRBV29-1 and TRBJ2-5, is as follows: SAVISQKPSRDICQRGTSLTIQCQVDSQVTMMFWYRQQPGQSLTLIATANQGSEATYESGFVIDKFPISRPNLTFSTLTVSNMSPEDSSIYLCSVERLAGEETQYFGPGTRLLVL.

This clonotype was seen repeatedly, ten times or more. The chain couples TRBV20-1 to TRBJ2-3; 11 bases align to TRBD2. This CDR3 comprises 14 residues. The V gene end was trimmed by 6 bases and the J gene end by 4 bases; junction bases not matched to a gene: 6. Germline V lookup: CDR1 DFQATT, CDR2 SNEGSKA (reference sequence). This chain's CDR3 is CSADTSGGSDTQYF. The CDR3 nucleotides read TGCAGTGCGGATACTAGCGGGGGTTCAGATACGCAGTATTTT.